Presented here are 17 T cell receptor beta chains from one specimen sequenced in a study of T cell responses to AZD1222 COVID-19 vaccine. Profiled with immunoSEQ multiplex PCR; TCRdb holds only in-frame clones, not every one. The table lists 150,000 to 200,000 clones, over 90% of them singletons. Source: peripheral blood, taken on day 0 of AZD1222 vaccination. The source is an adult in good health.

A single count supports this clone. The chain links TRBV7-9 to TRBJ1-5; possibly TRBD1 for D (5 bases). This CDR3 is built from 12 residues. CDR1 and CDR2 from the germline V gene are SEHNR and FQNEAQ (reference sequence). The V end lost 6 bases, the J end lost 5 bases, and 8 bases lay between the germline ends. In nucleotides, the CDR3 is TGTGCCAGCAGGGCGGGGGATCAGCCCCAGCATTTT. This translates into CASRAGDQPQHF.

The V gene is TRBV9, the J gene TRBJ2-3, with 8 bases identical to TRBD2. This CDR3 spans 17 amino acids. V lost 4 bases and J lost 6; bases outside the gene matches: 16. Germline loops: CDR1 SGDLS, CDR2 YYNGEE. CDR3 nucleotides: TGTGCCAGCAGCCCCATGGGGCGGGGGGTCCCCGGGGATACGCAGTATTTT. Its translation is CASSPMGRGVPGDTQYF.

The rearrangement uses TRBV28 and TRBJ2-1, with 8 bases aligning to TRBD1. V lost 5 bases, J lost 10 bases, and 4 bases stayed unmatched. The CDR3 spans 12 residues. From germline, CDR1 is MDHEN and CDR2 SYDVKM. The DNA of the CDR3 is TGTGCCAGCAGTCTGACAGGGGCCGAGCAGTTCTTC. Translating it yields CASSLTGAEQFF.

The V and J genes are TRBV5-4 and TRBJ2-1; TRBD2 agrees at 8 bases. This CDR3 region has 14 residues. The germline gives CDR1 SGHNT, CDR2 YYREEE (reference sequence). Trimming cost V 0 bases and J 6 bases; bases outside gene matches: 2. CDR3 residues: CASSLALAGNEQFF. Here the CDR3 DNA reads TGTGCCAGCAGCTTGGCCCTAGCGGGCAATGAGCAGTTCTTC.

J is TRBJ1-6 and V is TRBV5-1, with a possible D match to TRBD1 (5 bases). V was trimmed by 6 bases and J by 5 bases, leaving 12 bases between them. This CDR3 has 14 residues. Per the germline V gene, CDR1 is SGHRS and CDR2 is YFSETQ. In DNA form, the CDR3 reads TGCGCCAGCAAACGGGAGACAGATAATTCACCCCTCCACTTT. It specifies CASKRETDNSPLHF.

V gene TRBV29-1 combines with J gene TRBJ1-1, with 8 bases that match TRBD1. Per germline, CDR1 SQVTM and CDR2 ANQGSEA. The CDR3 is made up of 14 amino acids. After removal of 4 bases from V and 5 bases from J, the junction contained 9 bases not matched to a gene. This chain's CDR3 is CSVGATDRGTEAFF. As DNA, the CDR3 is TGCAGCGTTGGGGCCACAGACAGGGGTACTGAAGCTTTCTTT.

This clone has a single count. The genes are TRBV5-1 and TRBJ2-7; either TRBD1 or TRBD2 may supply D (7 bases each). Trimming shortened V by 4 bases and J by 5 bases, and 19 bases separated the two germline ends. The CDR3 is 15 amino acids. Germline V lookup: CDR1 SGHRS, CDR2 YFSETQ. CDR3 sequence: CASSLQGGGLDEQYF. The DNA for the CDR3 is TGCGCCAGCAGCCTACAGGGAGGGGGCCTGGACGAGCAGTACTTC.

The rearrangement links TRBV19 to TRBJ2-1, with TRBD2 matching 11 bases. Looked up from germline, CDR1 is LNHDA and CDR2 is SQIVND (reference sequence). The trim removed 3 bases at V and 7 bases at J, leaving 8 bases unmatched. The CDR3 covers 16 residues. CDR3 residues: CASSIGLAGGPNEQFF. The DNA for the CDR3 is TGTGCCAGTAGTATTGGCCTAGCGGGGGGCCCTAATGAGCAGTTCTTC.

V is TRBV19 and J is TRBJ1-1; D uncertain. Germline V gene data show CDR1 as LNHDA and CDR2 as SQIVND (reference sequence). Trimming stripped 3 bases from V and 0 bases from J, with 8 bases between. This CDR3 is built from 14 residues. The DNA of the CDR3 is TGTGCCAGTAGTATGGGCACTGTGAACACTGAAGCTTTCTTT. It translates to CASSMGTVNTEAFF.

The V gene is TRBV5-8, the J gene TRBJ1-2; D uncertain. CDR3 length: 14 amino acids. Trimming removed 5 bases from V and 2 bases from J, with 13 bases in between. The V gene's germline CDR1 is SGHTS and CDR2 YDEGEE. CDR3 DNA sequence: TGTGCCAGCAGACGACACCTCTTCAACTATGGCTACACCTTC. This translates into CASRRHLFNYGYTF.

J is TRBJ1-2 and V is TRBV29-1, with a tentative D call TRBD1 (5 bases). The CDR3 covers 13 residues. Germline V CDR1 and CDR2: SQVTM, ANQGSEA. V was pared by 4 bases and J by 1 base, with 10 bases between. CDR3 coding DNA: TGCAGCGTTGGACAGCTACGTAACTATGGCTACACCTTC. Translated: CSVGQLRNYGYTF.

This clone was seen once. V and J are TRBV18 and TRBJ2-4; a weak D match, TRBD2 (5 bases). Germline V gives CDR1 KGHSH, CDR2 LQKENI. Trimming removed 2 bases at V and 7 bases at J, with 15 bases between. The CDR3 has 15 amino acids. CDR3 sequence: CASSPGPGGQNIQYF. The CDR3 DNA reads TGTGCCAGCTCACCAGGGCCAGGAGGCCAGAACATTCAGTACTTC.

The gene calls are TRBV27 and TRBJ2-7; 7 bases are shared with TRBD1. This CDR3 is built from 13 residues. Germline V gene data show CDR1 as MNHEY and CDR2 as SMNVEV (reference sequence). V gave up 6 bases and J gave up 3 bases; unmatched junction bases: 5. CDR3 in DNA: TGTGCCAGCAGGGGCAGGGGGAACTACGAGCAGTACTTC. Translated, it gives CASRGRGNYEQYF.

This chain links TRBV7-9 with TRBJ2-7; D might be TRBD2 (6 bases). Deletions cut 5 bases from V and 3 bases from J, with 11 bases between. The CDR3 extends over 13 amino acids. Germline assignment: CDR1 SEHNR and CDR2 FQNEAQ (reference sequence). The CDR3 nucleotides read TGTGCCAGCAGCCATCGGGAGATCTACGAGCAGTACTTC. Its translation is CASSHREIYEQYF.

In DNA, the CDR3 is TGTGCCACCAGTGATCCGGGGGGAACGAACACCGGGGAGCTGTTTTTT. It specifies CATSDPGGTNTGELFF. This chain uses TRBV24-1 with TRBJ2-2, with 7 positions matching TRBD2. Trimming cost V 3 bases and J 0 bases; bases outside gene matches: 3. This CDR3 contains 16 residues. In germline, CDR1 is KGHDR, CDR2 SFDVKD.

The chain employs TRBV6-5 and TRBJ1-6; possibly TRBD1 for D (5 bases). V was cut by 2 bases and J by 11 bases, with 16 bases left in between. CDR1 is MNHEY, CDR2 SVGAGI, per germline. The length of the CDR3 is 15 residues. In DNA form, the CDR3 reads TGTGCCAGCAGTTACGACGGGCAGGGTAGGACACCCCTCCACTTT. Translation gives CASSYDGQGRTPLHF.

V and J are TRBV10-3 and TRBJ1-1; D gene uncertain. Per germline, CDR1 ENHRY and CDR2 SYGVKD. The CDR3 contains 12 residues. V was shortened by 6 bases and J by 1 base, with 6 bases between the two germline ends. The CDR3, as DNA: TGTGCCATCAGGTCAACGAACACTGAAGCTTTCTTT. Translation gives CAIRSTNTEAFF.